This T cell receptor (beta chain) stems from a study of blood T cell repertoires in COVID-19. The method was immunoSEQ multiplex PCR; TCRdb's version includes in-frame clones alone and lacks a portion of them. The sample holds more than 200,000 clones, about 88% seen once. CDR3 size: 15 residues. Germline V gene data show CDR1 as MNHEY and CDR2 as SMNVEV (reference sequence). Trimming at V came to 4 bases and at J to 10 bases, leaving 9 bases not matched to a gene. This chain joins TRBV27 and TRBJ2-3, with 12 bases aligning to TRBD2. This sequence originates from a man between 70 and 80 years old with acute or convalescent COVID-19. Sequencing used peripheral blood. The CDR3: CASSSLAGGPRAQYF. Here the CDR3 DNA reads TGTGCCAGCAGTTCTCTAGCGGGAGGGCCCCGGGCGCAGTATTTT.